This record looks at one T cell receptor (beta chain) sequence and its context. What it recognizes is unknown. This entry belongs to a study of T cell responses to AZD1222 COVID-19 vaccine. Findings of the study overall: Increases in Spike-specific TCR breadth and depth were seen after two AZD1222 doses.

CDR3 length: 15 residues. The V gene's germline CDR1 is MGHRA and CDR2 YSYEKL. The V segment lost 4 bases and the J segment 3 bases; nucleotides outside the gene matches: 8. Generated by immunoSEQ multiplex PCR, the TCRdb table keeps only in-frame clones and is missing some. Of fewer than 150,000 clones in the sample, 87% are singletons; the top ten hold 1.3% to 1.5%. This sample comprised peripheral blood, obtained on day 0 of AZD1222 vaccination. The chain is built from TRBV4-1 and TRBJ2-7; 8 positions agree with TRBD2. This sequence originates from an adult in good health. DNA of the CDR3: TGCGCCAGCAGCCCCGGGGGGGGACCACTCTACGAGCAGTACTTC. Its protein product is CASSPGGGPLYEQYF.